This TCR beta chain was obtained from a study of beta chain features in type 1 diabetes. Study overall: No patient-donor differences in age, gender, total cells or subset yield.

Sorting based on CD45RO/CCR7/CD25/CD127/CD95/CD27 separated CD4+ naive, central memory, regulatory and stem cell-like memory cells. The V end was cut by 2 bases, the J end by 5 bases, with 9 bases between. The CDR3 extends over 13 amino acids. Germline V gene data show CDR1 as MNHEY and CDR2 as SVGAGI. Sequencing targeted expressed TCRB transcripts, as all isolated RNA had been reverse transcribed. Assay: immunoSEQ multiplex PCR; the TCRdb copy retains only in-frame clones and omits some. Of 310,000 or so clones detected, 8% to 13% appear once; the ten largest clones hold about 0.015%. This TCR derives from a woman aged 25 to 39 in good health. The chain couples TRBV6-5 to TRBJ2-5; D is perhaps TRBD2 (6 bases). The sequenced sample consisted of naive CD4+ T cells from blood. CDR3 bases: TGTGCCAGCAGTTACGGCGGGATTGAGACCCAGTACTTC. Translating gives CASSYGGIETQYF.